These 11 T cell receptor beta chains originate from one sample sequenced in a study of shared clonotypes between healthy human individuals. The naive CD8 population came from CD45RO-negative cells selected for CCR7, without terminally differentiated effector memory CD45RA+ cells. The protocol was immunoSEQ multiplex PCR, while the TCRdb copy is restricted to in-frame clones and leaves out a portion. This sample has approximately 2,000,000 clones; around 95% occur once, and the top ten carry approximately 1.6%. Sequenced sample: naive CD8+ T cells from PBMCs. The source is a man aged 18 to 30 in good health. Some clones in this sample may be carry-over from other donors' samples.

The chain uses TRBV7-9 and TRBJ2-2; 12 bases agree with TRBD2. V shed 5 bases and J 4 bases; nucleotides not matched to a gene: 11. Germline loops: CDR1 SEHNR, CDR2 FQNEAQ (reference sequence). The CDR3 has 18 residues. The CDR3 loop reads CASSQNPLAGGGTGELFF. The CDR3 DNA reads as TGTGCCAGCAGCCAAAACCCTCTAGCGGGAGGGGGCACCGGGGAGCTGTTTTTT. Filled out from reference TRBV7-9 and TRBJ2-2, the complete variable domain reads DTGVSQNPRHKITKRGQNVTFRCDPISEHNRLYWYRQTLGQGPEFLTYFQNEAQLEKSRLLSDRFSAERPKGSFSTLEIQRTEQGDSAMYLCASSQNPLAGGGTGELFFGEGSRLTVL.

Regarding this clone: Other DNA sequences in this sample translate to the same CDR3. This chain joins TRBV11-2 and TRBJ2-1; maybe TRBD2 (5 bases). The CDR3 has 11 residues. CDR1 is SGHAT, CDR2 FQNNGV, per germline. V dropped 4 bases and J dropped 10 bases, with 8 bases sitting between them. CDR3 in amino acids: CASSYSGEQFF. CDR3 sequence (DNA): TGTGCCAGCAGCTATTCGGGAGAGCAGTTCTTC.

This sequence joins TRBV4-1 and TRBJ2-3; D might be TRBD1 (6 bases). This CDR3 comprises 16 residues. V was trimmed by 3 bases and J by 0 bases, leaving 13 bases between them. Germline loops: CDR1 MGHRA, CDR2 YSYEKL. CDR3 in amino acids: CASSQSIQGSTDTQYF. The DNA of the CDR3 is TGCGCCAGCAGCCAGTCGATTCAGGGGAGCACAGATACGCAGTATTTT.

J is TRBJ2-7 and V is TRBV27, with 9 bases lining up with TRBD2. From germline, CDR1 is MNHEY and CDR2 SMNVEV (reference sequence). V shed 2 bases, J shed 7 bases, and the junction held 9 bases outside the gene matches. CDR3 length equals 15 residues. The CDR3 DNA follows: TGTGCCAGCAGTTTAGCGGGAGGGTATCCCGCAGAGCAGTACTTC. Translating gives CASSLAGGYPAEQYF.

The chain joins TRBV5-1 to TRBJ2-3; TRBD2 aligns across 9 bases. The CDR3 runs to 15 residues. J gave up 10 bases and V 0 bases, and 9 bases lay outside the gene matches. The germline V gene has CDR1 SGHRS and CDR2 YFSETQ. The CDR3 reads CASSLAAGGSIAQYF. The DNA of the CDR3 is TGCGCCAGCAGCTTGGCCGCGGGAGGGTCGATAGCGCAGTATTTT.

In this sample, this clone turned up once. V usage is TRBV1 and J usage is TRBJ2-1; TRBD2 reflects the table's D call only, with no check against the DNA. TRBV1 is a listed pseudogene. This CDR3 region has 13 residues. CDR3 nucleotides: TGCACCAGCAGCCAAGATGAGGAATTGATGGCGTTCTTC. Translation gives CTSSQDEELMAFF.

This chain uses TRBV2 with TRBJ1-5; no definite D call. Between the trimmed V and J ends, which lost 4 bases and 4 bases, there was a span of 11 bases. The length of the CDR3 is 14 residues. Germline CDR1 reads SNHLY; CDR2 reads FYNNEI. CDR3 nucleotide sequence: TGTGCCAGCAGTGGTTACGGGCCAAATCAGCCCCAGCATTTT. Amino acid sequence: CASSGYGPNQPQHF.

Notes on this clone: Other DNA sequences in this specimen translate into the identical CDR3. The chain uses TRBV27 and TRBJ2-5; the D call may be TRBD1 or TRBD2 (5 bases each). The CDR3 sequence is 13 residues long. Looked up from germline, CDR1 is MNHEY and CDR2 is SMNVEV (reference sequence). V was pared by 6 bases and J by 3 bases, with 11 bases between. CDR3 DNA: TGTGCCAGCAGCTGGGACGGAGAAGAGACCCAGTACTTC. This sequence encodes CASSWDGEETQYF.

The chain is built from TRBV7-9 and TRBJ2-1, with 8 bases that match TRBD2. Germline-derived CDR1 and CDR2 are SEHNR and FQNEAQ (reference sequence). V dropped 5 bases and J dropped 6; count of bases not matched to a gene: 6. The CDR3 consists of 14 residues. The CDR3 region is CASSGTRAGNEQFF. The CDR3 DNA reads TGTGCCAGCAGCGGGACTAGAGCGGGCAATGAGCAGTTCTTC.

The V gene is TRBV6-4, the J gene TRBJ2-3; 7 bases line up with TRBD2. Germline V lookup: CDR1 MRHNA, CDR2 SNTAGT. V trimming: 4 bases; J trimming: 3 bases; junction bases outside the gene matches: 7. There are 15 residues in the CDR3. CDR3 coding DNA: TGTGCCAGCAGTGTGGGCGGGAGAGGAACAGATACGCAGTATTTT. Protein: CASSVGGRGTDTQYF.

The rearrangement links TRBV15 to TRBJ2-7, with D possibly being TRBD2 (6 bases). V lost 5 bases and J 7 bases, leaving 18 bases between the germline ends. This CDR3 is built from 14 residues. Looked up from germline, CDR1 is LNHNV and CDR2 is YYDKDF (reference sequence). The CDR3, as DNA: TGTGCCACCAGCGAGGAGGGTAGCCTTCGGGAGCAGTACTTC. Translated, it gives CATSEEGSLREQYF. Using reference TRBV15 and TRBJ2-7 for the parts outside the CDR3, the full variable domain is DAMVIQNPRYQVTQFGKPVTLSCSQTLNHNVMYWYQQKSSQAPKLLFHYYDKDFNNEADTPDNFQSRRPNTSFCFLDIRSPGLGDTAMYLCATSEEGSLREQYFGPGTRLTVT.